These 15 T cell receptor beta chains originate from one sample sequenced in a study of monozygotic twins with inflammatory bowel disease. Following a re-call of the 5' RACE reads, TCRdb has one entry per CDR3 protein and lacks DNA. In all, the sample yields some 300,000 distinct CDR3 sequences. The sequenced sample consisted of blood. Receptors originate from a human donor with ulcerative colitis or Crohn's disease, or a healthy co-twin of an affected twin (not recorded which).

The gene calls are TRBV6-1 and TRBJ2-1; TCRdb's D gene call, TRBD2, goes unchecked for lack of DNA. CDR3 length: 19 amino acids. CDR1 is MNHNS, CDR2 SASEGT, per germline. This CDR3 is CASSGNPGLAGSTYNEQFF.

This chain joins TRBV12-3 or TRBV12-4 and TRBJ2-7. CDR3 length equals 11 residues. The CDR3 region is CASSLRDEQYF.

The CDR3 here is CASSQVAWGAYEQYF. The chain links TRBV4-2 to TRBJ2-7; TCRdb designates TRBD1, a call that cannot be tested without DNA. Germline V gene sequence: CDR1 LGHNA, CDR2 YNFKEQ. The CDR3 is 15 amino acids.

The rearrangement uses TRBV7-2 and TRBJ2-3; absent DNA, TCRdb's TRBD2 call cannot be checked. Germline V lookup: CDR1 SGHTA, CDR2 FQGNSA. This CDR3 is built from 17 residues. The CDR3 region is CASSSLTSGGSTDTQYF. Together with reference TRBV7-2 and TRBJ2-3, the CDR3 gives the full variable domain: GAGVSQSPSNKVTEKGKDVELRCDPISGHTALYWYRQSLGQGLEFLIYFQGNSAPDKSGLPSDRFSAERTGGSVSTLTIQRTQQEDSAVYLCASSSLTSGGSTDTQYFGPGTRLTVL.

V is TRBV5-5 and J is TRBJ2-2. Per the germline V gene, CDR1 is SGHKS and CDR2 is YYEKEE (reference sequence). The CDR3 runs 14 residues. The CDR3 sequence: CASSFRQTTGELFF.

This chain joins TRBV5-1 and TRBJ1-6; the TCRdb D gene call, TRBD1, has no DNA to confirm it. The CDR3 sequence is 16 residues long. Per the germline V gene, CDR1 is SGHRS and CDR2 is YFSETQ. CDR3 sequence reads: CASSLFQGVTNSPLHF.

V usage is TRBV7-3 and J usage is TRBJ2-5; the TCRdb call, TRBD1, lacks DNA for checking. The CDR3 is 15 amino acids. Germline values: CDR1 SGHTA, CDR2 FQGTGA. The CDR3 loop reads CASSSLPGDRETQYF. The variable domain in full, with the rest retrieved from reference TRBV7-3 and TRBJ2-5, is GAGVSQTPSNKVTEKGKYVELRCDPISGHTALYWYRQSLGQGPEFLIYFQGTGAADDSGLPNDRFFAVRPEGSVSTLKIQRTERGDSAVYLCASSSLPGDRETQYFGPGTRLLVL.

This chain joins TRBV5-1 and TRBJ1-3. This CDR3 has 17 amino acids. Germline V gene sequence: CDR1 SGHRS, CDR2 YFSETQ. Here the CDR3 reads CASSSNYLAAVGNTIYF.

The chain couples TRBV18 to TRBJ1-5; TCRdb picks TRBD1, but there is no DNA to check that call. Germline V gives CDR1 KGHSH, CDR2 LQKENI. The CDR3 extends over 14 amino acids. The CDR3 sequence is CASSQGTGNQPQHF.

This chain links TRBV12-3 or TRBV12-4 with TRBJ1-3. This CDR3 comprises 12 residues. The CDR3 spells CASRSSGNTIYF.

This rearrangement joins TRBV30 to TRBJ1-4. Germline loops: CDR1 GTSNPN, CDR2 SVGIG (reference sequence). The CDR3 sequence is 11 residues long. This CDR3 reads CAWSPYEKLFF.

This chain joins TRBV7-2 and TRBJ2-7. CDR1 is SGHTA and CDR2 is FQGNSA in the germline V gene. The CDR3 spans 15 residues. CDR3 sequence reads: CASSLQVDRSYEQYF. Full variable domain (remainder filled in from reference TRBV7-2 and TRBJ2-7): GAGVSQSPSNKVTEKGKDVELRCDPISGHTALYWYRQSLGQGLEFLIYFQGNSAPDKSGLPSDRFSAERTGGSVSTLTIQRTQQEDSAVYLCASSLQVDRSYEQYFGPGTRLTVT.

This chain uses TRBV14 with TRBJ1-2; TCRdb designates TRBD1, a call that cannot be tested without DNA. The CDR3 runs to 16 residues. Looked up from germline, CDR1 is SGHDN and CDR2 is FVKESK. CDR3 amino acids: CASSRRAKQGANGYTF.

The chain is built from TRBV19 and TRBJ2-4; there is no DNA to check the TCRdb D call of TRBD1. CDR1 LNHDA and CDR2 SQIVND come from the germline V gene (reference sequence). CDR3 length equals 15 residues. The CDR3 loop is CASSIGHGGGNIQYF.

The rearrangement uses TRBV12-3 or TRBV12-4 and TRBJ2-7; without DNA, the TCRdb call of TRBD2 cannot be checked. The CDR3 extends over 14 amino acids. CDR3 sequence reads: CASSPTSGSHEQYF.